A selection of T cell receptor beta chains follows, all from one sample in a study of T cell repertoires in cytomegalovirus infection. Each CDR3 protein gets one entry after TCRdb re-called the reads with MiXCR. The sample lists some 320,000 distinct CDR3 sequences, 25% to 35% occurring once. What these receptors recognize is not known. The source was cultured PBMCs, collected from culture after CMV antigen stimulation. These receptors all come from a human donor in good health (CMV status not recorded). Some clones in this sample may be carry-over from other donors' samples. CDR3s include the opening cysteine and the closing phenylalanine or tryptophan. Each record gives: V gene, J gene, D gene, clone size, CDR3 DNA, CDR3 protein. D genes are given only for firm matches. Size is stated for part of the rows, as once, few or many counts, or as a class when the clone is expanded.

>TRBV20-1|TRBJ2-7|.|.
TGCAGTGCTCGCAAGTCCTACGGGCAGTACTTC
CSARKSYGQYF
>TRBV20-1|TRBJ2-4|.|.
TGCAGTGCTAGAAGGGGGGACGGGGCCAAAAACATTCAGTACTTC
CSARRGDGAKNIQYF
>TRBV7-4|TRBJ2-5|.|.
TGTGCCAGCAGCTTAGGGGGGAACCCCACCGTTAACCAAGAGACCCAGTACTTC
CASSLGGNPTVNQETQYF
>TRBV6-1|TRBJ2-7|.|few
TGTGCCAGCAGTGAACGGTATCAGCGAAGGGGATACGAGCAGTACTTC
CASSERYQRRGYEQYF
>TRBV6-8|TRBJ1-1|.|.
TGTGCCAGCAGTTACTATGGACAGACGAAGAACACTGAAGCTTTCTTT
CASSYYGQTKNTEAFF
>TRBV9|TRBJ2-2|.|few
TGTGCCAGCAGCGTAGGTCCCGGGGAGCTGTTTTTT
CASSVGPGELFF
>TRBV7-9|TRBJ2-1|.|few
TGTGCCAGCAGCTTAGCGCCGGGAATGAATGAGCAGTTCTTC
CASSLAPGMNEQFF
>TRBV6-1|TRBJ2-5|.|.
TGTGCCAGCTACGGCGGGGGCGAAAAGACCCAGTACTTC
CASYGGGEKTQYF
>TRBV6-1|TRBJ1-6|.|.
TGTGCCAGCATTTGGAGGGCCGGGGATTCACCCCTCCACTTT
CASIWRAGDSPLHF
>TRBV7-2|TRBJ2-3|.|few
TGTGCCAGCAGTTTCGGACCCGGTACAGATACGCAGTATTTT
CASSFGPGTDTQYF
>TRBV12-3/TRBV12-4|TRBJ1-1|.|few
TGTGCCAGCTTGGGGGTCAGCCTGAACACTGAAGCTTTCTTT
CASLGVSLNTEAFF
>TRBV7-6|TRBJ1-1|.|few
TGTGCCAGCAGCCCGTCCCGAGCCGACACTGAAGCTTTCTTT
CASSPSRADTEAFF
>TRBV7-6|TRBJ2-2|.|few
TGTGCCAGCAGCCATCGGGGGAGGAACACCGGGGAGCTGTTTTTT
CASSHRGRNTGELFF
>TRBV6-2/TRBV6-3|TRBJ2-2|TRBD2|.
TGTGCCAGCAGTTTCGGACCCCTCTCTAGCGGCCCCACCGGGGAGCTGGTTTTT
CASSFGPLSSGPTGELVF